The 6 T cell receptor beta chains reported below all come from one sample, sequenced in a study of blood T cell repertoires in COVID-19 (dated by TCRdb to the early 2020s). The method was the immunoSEQ multiplex PCR assay. The clones in this table, taken by TCRdb from immuneACCESS, are in-frame only. Not every clone is retained; where verified, under half of the shortfall comes from an unresolved V gene, and the cause of the rest is unknown. Counted in this sample were about 240,000 clones; 86% of them appeared once. The ten largest clonotypes hold 3% to 4% of the sample. Source material: PBMCs or T cells enriched from blood (not recorded which). These receptors were collected from a woman aged 35 to 49 with acute COVID-19.

This sequence joins TRBV19 and TRBJ1-1; TRBD1 might be the D (5 bases). This CDR3 has 12 amino acids. The V end lost 9 bases, the J end lost 8 bases, and 16 bases lay between the germline ends. Germline CDR1 is LNHDA and CDR2 is SQIVND (reference sequence). CDR3 sequence (DNA): TGTGCCAGCGGGAGACAAAACAGGGAAGCTTTCTTT. Amino acid sequence: CASGRQNREAFF. The full variable domain, its missing parts supplied by reference TRBV19 and TRBJ1-1, is DGGITQSPKYLFRKEGQNVTLSCEQNLNHDAMYWYRQDPGQGLRLIYYSQIVNDFQKGDIAEGYSVSREKKESFPLTVTSAQKNPTAFYLCASGRQNREAFFGQGTRLTVV.

The chain is built from TRBV5-1 and TRBJ2-2; TRBD1 aligns across 12 bases. This CDR3 has 19 residues. CDR1 is SGHRS, CDR2 YFSETQ, per germline. V was pared by 1 base and J by 4 bases, with 11 bases of the junction left unmatched. CDR3 in DNA: TGCGCCAGCAGCTTGTGGGGCGCGGGACAGGGGGCTGCCACCGGGGAGCTGTTTTTT. Translated: CASSLWGAGQGAATGELFF.

The chain is built from TRBV2 and TRBJ2-2; TRBD2 is a possible D gene (5 bases). The V gene's germline CDR1 is SNHLY and CDR2 FYNNEI. The CDR3 contains 13 residues. V was shortened by 6 bases and J by 4 bases, with 9 bases between the two germline ends. CDR3 bases: TGTGCCAGCAGCCCAGAGGGCACCGGGGAGCTGTTTTTT. Protein: CASSPEGTGELFF. Variable domain in full (rest from reference TRBV2 and TRBJ2-2): EPEVTQTPSHQVTQMGQEVILRCVPISNHLYFYWYRQILGQKVEFLVSFYNNEISEKSEIFDDQFSVERPDGSNFTLKIRSTKLEDSAMYFCASSPEGTGELFFGEGSRLTVL.

V usage is TRBV19 and J usage is TRBJ1-2, with D possibly matching TRBD1 (6 bases). V lost 7 bases and J 2 bases, leaving 17 bases between the germline ends. Looked up from germline, CDR1 is LNHDA and CDR2 is SQIVND (reference sequence). This CDR3 contains 15 residues. The CDR3, as DNA: TGTGCCAGTACCCCTGGACAGATTGTCAACTATGGCTACACCTTC. Encoded protein: CASTPGQIVNYGYTF. Combining the CDR3 with reference TRBV19 and TRBJ1-2 gives the whole variable domain DGGITQSPKYLFRKEGQNVTLSCEQNLNHDAMYWYRQDPGQGLRLIYYSQIVNDFQKGDIAEGYSVSREKKESFPLTVTSAQKNPTAFYLCASTPGQIVNYGYTFGSGTRLTVV.

This clone showed up just once. V gene TRBV24-1 combines with J gene TRBJ1-1; the D gene is possibly TRBD1 (6 bases). This CDR3 has 12 amino acids. Germline CDR1 is KGHDR and CDR2 is SFDVKD. The ends were cut back, 4 bases at V and 8 bases at J, with 10 bases in the middle. In DNA, the CDR3 is TGTGCCACCAGTGAGACCGGGACAGAAGCTTTCTTT. Translating gives CATSETGTEAFF.

The chain combines TRBV6-5 with TRBJ2-5, with D perhaps TRBD2 (7 bases). This CDR3 has 14 amino acids. Trimming pared 6 bases from V and 4 bases from J, leaving 15 bases between. CDR1 MNHEY and CDR2 SVGAGI come from the germline V gene. CDR3 amino acids: CASRGGGGGETQYF. In nucleotides, the CDR3 is TGTGCCAGCAGAGGGGGGGGAGGAGGAGAGACCCAGTACTTC.